A single sample gave rise to the 20 T cell receptor beta chains below, sequenced in a study of cytomegalovirus exposure and HLA in healthy donors. Clones were read by immunoSEQ multiplex PCR, and TCRdb kept only the in-frame ones, dropping some. The sample records roughly 140,000 clones, around 86% being singletons. The sequenced material came from PBMCs. The receptor set was obtained from a man younger than 35 in good health and CMV-seropositive.

This clone has only a few counts. The chain couples TRBV2 to TRBJ2-1, with 11 bases that match TRBD2. CDR1 is SNHLY, CDR2 FYNNEI, per germline. This CDR3 is built from 13 residues. V was clipped by 8 bases and J by 5 bases; unmatched bases: 2. This CDR3 is CASGGLADNEQFF. In nucleotides, the CDR3 is TGTGCCAGCGGGGGACTAGCGGACAATGAGCAGTTCTTC.

The CDR3 nucleotides are TGTGCCTGGAACAACGGGGCGAACACCGGGGAGCTGTTTTTT. Its protein is CAWNNGANTGELFF. V usage is TRBV30 and J usage is TRBJ2-2; TRBD2 is a possible D gene (5 bases). This CDR3 contains 14 residues. V lost 4 bases, J lost 0 bases, and 9 bases lay in between. The germline gives CDR1 GTSNPN, CDR2 SVGIG (reference sequence). Full variable domain (outside the CDR3, taken from reference TRBV30 and TRBJ2-2): SQTIHQWPATLVQPVGSPLSLECTVEGTSNPNLYWYRQAAGRGLQLLFYSVGIGQISSEVPQNLSASRPQDRQFILSSKKLLLSDSGFYLCAWNNGANTGELFFGEGSRLTVL.

The rearrangement uses TRBV2 and TRBJ2-2; D unclear. The V gene's germline CDR1 is SNHLY and CDR2 FYNNEI. With 8 bases removed from V and 5 bases from J, the gap between germline ends came to 15 bases. The CDR3 sequence is 14 residues long. CDR3 residues: CASGGNAATGELFF. The CDR3, as DNA: TGTGCCAGCGGCGGTAATGCAGCAACCGGGGAGCTGTTTTTT.

The chain employs TRBV10-3 and TRBJ2-1; 7 bases line up with TRBD2. The CDR3 consists of 16 residues. V trimming: 6 bases; J trimming: 2 bases; junction bases outside the gene matches: 10. Germline CDR1 ENHRY, CDR2 SYGVKD. CDR3 nucleotide sequence: TGTGCCATCAGCAAAGCCAGAGCGGGGACCTACAATGAGCAGTTCTTC. This encodes CAISKARAGTYNEQFF.

This clone appeared a few times. The gene calls are TRBV13 and TRBJ2-1; the D is unclear. CDR1 is PRHDT and CDR2 is FYEKMQ in the germline V gene (reference sequence). The CDR3 has 13 residues. Trimming took 0 bases from V and 7 from J, leaving 7 bases between them. CDR3 DNA: TGTGCCAGCAGCTTAGGTCCGAGAAATGAGCAGTTCTTC. Its protein product is CASSLGPRNEQFF.

The chain carries TRBV7-2 and TRBJ1-2, with D possibly being TRBD1 (5 bases). Germline V gene lookup returns CDR1 SGHTA and CDR2 FQGNSA. CDR3 length equals 12 residues. V was trimmed by 5 bases and J by 7 bases, leaving 11 bases between them. DNA of the CDR3: TGTGCCAGCAGCATCTACAGGACTGGCTACACCTTC. Its translation is CASSIYRTGYTF.

The chain couples TRBV10-3 to TRBJ2-7; tentative D call: TRBD1 (6 bases). The ends were cut back, 4 bases at V and 3 bases at J, with 13 bases in the middle. The CDR3 runs 14 residues. CDR1 ENHRY and CDR2 SYGVKD come from the germline V gene. The CDR3: CAISGGQSGYEQYF. CDR3 coding DNA: TGTGCCATCAGTGGAGGACAGTCGGGCTACGAGCAGTACTTC.

The V gene is TRBV4-2, the J gene TRBJ2-7; D gene uncertain. The CDR3 is made up of 22 amino acids. V gave up 1 base and J gave up 2 bases, with 33 bases separating them. Germline assignment: CDR1 LGHNA and CDR2 YNFKEQ. In DNA, the CDR3 is TGTGCCAGCAGCCAAGCGACCCCGCTCGTGGCCAGACATCACTCATTACCCTACGAGCAGTACTTC. This translates into CASSQATPLVARHHSLPYEQYF.

The rearrangement uses TRBV19 and TRBJ2-2, with D tentatively TRBD1 (6 bases). CDR1 and CDR2 from the germline V gene are LNHDA and SQIVND (reference sequence). V was trimmed by 5 bases and J by 1 base, leaving 11 bases between them. The CDR3 totals 15 residues. This chain's CDR3 is CASSAGTKNTGELFF. In nucleotides, the CDR3 is TGTGCCAGTAGTGCCGGGACAAAGAACACCGGGGAGCTGTTTTTT.

J is TRBJ2-2 and V is TRBV4-1, with a weak D call TRBD2 (6 bases). V lost 4 bases and J lost 6, with 12 bases in between. This CDR3 has 14 residues. CDR1 MGHRA and CDR2 YSYEKL come from the germline V gene. The CDR3 DNA follows: TGCGCCAGCAGCCCTCTCCCTAGCGCCGGGGAGCTGTTTTTT. Its protein is CASSPLPSAGELFF.

The chain combines TRBV19 with TRBJ2-1; tentative D call: TRBD1 (6 bases). The ends were cut back, 1 base at V and 3 bases at J, with 10 bases in the middle. The CDR3 runs 15 residues. Germline V gives CDR1 LNHDA, CDR2 SQIVND (reference sequence). This CDR3 reads CASSIVDSFYNEQFF. As DNA, the CDR3 is TGTGCCAGTAGTATAGTGGACAGCTTCTACAATGAGCAGTTCTTC.

The V call is TRBV7-9, the J call TRBJ1-5; 7 bases align to TRBD1. The CDR3 runs 15 residues. The V segment lost 1 base and the J segment 5 bases; nucleotides outside the gene matches: 5. Germline V gives CDR1 SEHNR, CDR2 FQNEAQ (reference sequence). The CDR3 is CASSLGGQPYQPQHF. The CDR3 DNA reads TGTGCCAGCAGCTTAGGGGGACAGCCCTATCAGCCCCAGCATTTT. The whole variable domain, filled in from reference TRBV7-9 and TRBJ1-5, reads DTGVSQNPRHKITKRGQNVTFRCDPISEHNRLYWYRQTLGQGPEFLTYFQNEAQLEKSRLLSDRFSAERPKGSFSTLEIQRTEQGDSAMYLCASSLGGQPYQPQHFGDGTRLSIL.

CDR3 DNA sequence: TGTGCCAGCAGGGGGCTGGTGGGGAATCAGCCCCAGCATTTT. Its translation is CASRGLVGNQPQHF. The V and J genes are TRBV6-1 and TRBJ1-5; a possible D gene is TRBD1 (5 bases). The length of the CDR3 is 14 residues. In germline, CDR1 is MNHNS, CDR2 SASEGT. V was cut by 6 bases and J by 4 bases, with 13 bases left in between.

This rearrangement joins TRBV6-1 to TRBJ1-2; D uncertain. Germline V gene sequence: CDR1 MNHNS, CDR2 SASEGT. Trimming removed 7 bases at V and 8 bases at J, with 17 bases between. This CDR3 comprises 13 residues. In DNA form, the CDR3 reads TGTGCCAGCACCCTACCAACGAGGGAGGGCTACACCTTC. As protein: CASTLPTREGYTF.

The J gene is TRBJ2-2, the V gene TRBV4-2, with 7 positions matching TRBD1. The CDR3 loop spans 15 amino acids. The germline V gene has CDR1 LGHNA and CDR2 YNFKEQ. V dropped 4 bases and J dropped 2; count of bases not matched to a gene: 4. The CDR3 DNA sequence: TGTGCCAGCAGCCGCGACAGGGATAACACCGGGGAGCTGTTTTTT. This sequence encodes CASSRDRDNTGELFF.

This sequence joins TRBV4-1 and TRBJ1-1, with D hard to call. CDR3 length: 15 amino acids. The V gene's germline CDR1 is MGHRA and CDR2 YSYEKL. V lost 3 bases and J 4 bases, leaving 15 bases between the germline ends. This chain's CDR3 is CASSHKAPRGTEAFF. DNA for the CDR3: TGCGCCAGCAGCCACAAAGCCCCCCGAGGCACTGAAGCTTTCTTT.

This clone has a handful of counts. This chain uses TRBV5-1 with TRBJ2-2; TRBD1 is a possible D gene (5 bases). The CDR3 loop spans 15 amino acids. The V end lost 3 bases, the J end lost 1 base, and 10 bases lay between the germline ends. Per germline, CDR1 SGHRS and CDR2 YFSETQ. The CDR3 coding sequence is TGCGCCAGCAGCTCGATCGGACAGAACACCGGGGAGCTGTTTTTT. Residues: CASSSIGQNTGELFF.

The chain uses TRBV6-5 and TRBJ2-1; TRBD1 matches at 8 bases. Trimming at V came to 2 bases and at J to 8 bases, leaving 8 bases not matched to a gene. The CDR3 is made up of 15 amino acids. Looked up from germline, CDR1 is MNHEY and CDR2 is SVGAGI. The CDR3 region has the DNA TGTGCCAGCAGTTACACTGACAGGGGTTGGGATGAGCAGTTCTTC. Its protein is CASSYTDRGWDEQFF.

The rearrangement links TRBV11-3 to TRBJ1-4; TRBD1 matches at 9 bases. Germline values: CDR1 SGHNT, CDR2 YENEEA. V lost 8 bases and J lost 7; bases outside the gene matches: 8. The CDR3 has 14 amino acids. CDR3 coding DNA: TGTGCCAGCGCCACGGGACAGGGTGGTGAAAAACTGTTTTTT. Translation: CASATGQGGEKLFF.

The genes are TRBV6-6 and TRBJ1-2; 7 bases match TRBD1. Germline V lookup: CDR1 MNHNY, CDR2 SVGAGI (reference sequence). The CDR3 length is 15 residues. J gave up 0 bases and V 5 bases, and 6 bases lay outside the gene matches. CDR3 protein: CASSGLGQTNYGYTF. CDR3 bases: TGTGCCAGCAGTGGGTTGGGACAGACTAACTATGGCTACACCTTC.